The clone carrying this T cell receptor beta chain was detected many times. Its antigen remains unidentified. TCRdb independently ran MiXCR on the multiplex PCR reads; one entry per CDR3 protein. The profile shows under 300,000 distinct CDR3 sequences, under 40% of them singletons. The lymph nodes were axillary draining lymph nodes from breast cancer patients. Trimming shortened V by 0 bases and J by 8 bases, and 5 bases separated the two germline ends. The CDR3 has 12 residues. Germline values: CDR1 SGHVS, CDR2 FQNEAQ. The sample comes from a study of breast tumors, draining lymph nodes, adjacent tissues. Whole-study results and caveats: Luminal-like breast cancer showed significantly greater tumor-nontumor repertoire similarity than basal-like breast cancer did.

The rearrangement joins TRBV7-8 to TRBJ2-1; D not resolved. The source is a female donor with breast cancer. Some clones in this sample may be carry-over from other donors' samples. Specimen: axillary lymph node tissue. This chain's CDR3 is CASSLARYEQFF. The CDR3 nucleotides read TGTGCCAGCAGCTTAGCTCGCTATGAGCAGTTCTTC.